A selection of T cell receptor beta chains follows, all from one sample in a study of blood T cells in healthy people across ages. TCRdb reprocessed the 5' RACE reads with MiXCR, giving one entry per CDR3 protein. The sample has 1.5 million to 2 million distinct CDR3 sequences, roughly 49% seen once. The sample comprised blood. These receptors all come from a woman between 35 and 50 years old in good health. Each CDR3 is given with its conserved first and last residue. The D gene is left open where the match is weak. Not all rows give a size; the values are once, few, many and, for expanded clones, a class.

V gene	J gene	D gene	clone size	CDR3 DNA	CDR3 protein
TRBV28	TRBJ2-4	-	-	TGTGCCAGCAGCTACGGGACGTTAGCCAAAAACATTCAGTACTTC	CASSYGTLAKNIQYF
TRBV20-1	TRBJ2-3	-	-	TGCAGTGCTAGAAGGGGCCGCACAGATACGCAGTATTTT	CSARRGRTDTQYF
TRBV27	TRBJ2-3	-	-	TGTGCCAGCAAGGGGCTAGCGTTAGATACGCAGTATTTT	CASKGLALDTQYF
TRBV6-5	TRBJ1-2	TRBD1	-	TGTGCCAGCGCAACCGGGACAGCGCAAGACTATGGCTACACCTTC	CASATGTAQDYGYTF
TRBV24-1	TRBJ1-2	-	once	TGTGCCACCAGCGGCCCCCCATTTGGGAGGAACTATGGCTACACCTTC	CATSGPPFGRNYGYTF
TRBV20-1	TRBJ1-6	TRBD1	-	TGCAGTGCTAGGGGCCGACAGGGCTATAATTCACCCCTCCACTTT	CSARGRQGYNSPLHF
TRBV29-1	TRBJ2-7	-	many	TGCAGCGTTCTAGGCAACTCCTTGGTCTACGAGCAGTACTTC	CSVLGNSLVYEQYF
TRBV7-2	TRBJ1-2	-	-	TGTGCCAGCAGCTTACAAAACAGGAACCCTACTACCGGCTACACCTTC	CASSLQNRNPTTGYTF
TRBV5-1	TRBJ1-6	TRBD1	-	TGCGCCAGCAGCCTCGCAGGGGGCCATTCACCCCTCCACTTT	CASSLAGGHSPLHF
TRBV20-1	TRBJ2-3	TRBD2	few	TGCAGTGCTATAGCGGGGGGACCCACAGATACGCAGTATTTT	CSAIAGGPTDTQYF
TRBV5-6	TRBJ1-5	TRBD1	-	TGTGCCAGCAGCGGAACAGGGGACGGGCAGCCCCAGCATTTT	CASSGTGDGQPQHF
TRBV4-2	TRBJ1-5	TRBD1	-	TGTGCCAGCAGTCAAGTGGATCCAGGGGGGTTTAGCAATCAGCCCCAGCATTTT	CASSQVDPGGFSNQPQHF
TRBV10-3	TRBJ2-1	TRBD2	once	TGTGCCATCAGTGAAGCGGGGGATAACAATGAGCAGTTCTTC	CAISEAGDNNEQFF
TRBV2	TRBJ1-1	-	-	TGTGCCAGCTTGGGCCAAACGACGGGGCAAGCTTTCTTT	CASLGQTTGQAFF
TRBV6-2/TRBV6-3	TRBJ1-6	TRBD1	-	TGTGCCAGCAGTTCCCCAACAGGGGGCTCGGGATCACCCCTCCACTTT	CASSSPTGGSGSPLHF
TRBV20-1	TRBJ1-5	-	once	TGCAGTGCGTGGGAGGGAGTGGGCAATCAGCCCCAGCATTTT	CSAWEGVGNQPQHF
TRBV12-3/TRBV12-4	TRBJ1-5	TRBD1	-	TGTGCCAGCAGGCCAACAGGGGGAAGGGAACAGCCCCAGCATTTT	CASRPTGGREQPQHF
TRBV20-1	TRBJ2-3	-	-	TGCAGTGCCCTCAGTCGGATTCGAATGTATTTT	CSALSRIRMYF
TRBV6-1	TRBJ2-7	-	-	TGTGCCAGCAGGACAGGCTTTAGCTCCTACGAGCAGTACTTC	CASRTGFSSYEQYF
TRBV7-9	TRBJ1-2	-	few	TGTGCCAGCAGCTTAGCGGAGGCAGTTAACTATGGCTACACCTTC	CASSLAEAVNYGYTF
TRBV11-1	TRBJ2-5	-	-	TGTGCCAGCAGCCTAATGTTGGCAGACCAAGAGACCCAGTACTTC	CASSLMLADQETQYF
TRBV4-2	TRBJ1-1	TRBD1	-	TGTGCCAGCAGCCAAGGGCCGGGACAGGGGTATCAGAACACTGAAGCTTTCTTT	CASSQGPGQGYQNTEAFF
TRBV28	TRBJ2-5	-	few	TGTGCCAGCAGCCGGGCAGGTGTAGGGACCCAGTACTTC	CASSRAGVGTQYF
TRBV20-1	TRBJ1-4	TRBD1	-	TGCAGTGCTAACGCCCCAGGGGGCCCAATCAATGAAAAACTGTTTTTT	CSANAPGGPINEKLFF
TRBV20-1	TRBJ2-1	TRBD2	-	TGCAGTGTAATGAGCGGGATCATCTCCTACAATGAGCAGTTCTTC	CSVMSGIISYNEQFF
TRBV27	TRBJ1-4	TRBD1	-	TGTGCCAGCAGTTTATATAGGGGGCGGGATGAAAAACCGTTTTTT	CASSLYRGRDEKPFF
TRBV20-1	TRBJ1-2	TRBD1	-	TGCAGTGCGAGAGGACAGGCTGGCTACACCTTC	CSARGQAGYTF
TRBV6-2/TRBV6-3	TRBJ2-3	TRBD2	once	TGTGCCAGCAGCGACGGGGGGGCCCGATCAAATACGCAGTATTTT	CASSDGGARSNTQYF
TRBV28	TRBJ2-3	-	few	TGTGCCAGCAGTCCCCCGGGGGTCACAGATACGCAGTATTTT	CASSPPGVTDTQYF
TRBV6-2/TRBV6-3	TRBJ1-2	-	few	TGTGCCACCCCTGCTGGAGGCTACACCTTC	CATPAGGYTF
TRBV7-9	TRBJ2-3	-	many	TGTGCCAGCAGCTTAATGTCAGATACGCAGTATTTT	CASSLMSDTQYF
TRBV6-6	TRBJ2-7	-	-	TGTGCCAGCAGTCCCTGGTCTAGCTCCTACAATGAGCAGTACTTC	CASSPWSSSYNEQYF
TRBV4-1	TRBJ2-7	TRBD1	few	TGCGCCAGCAGCCAAGATAGGGACAGGAGCTCCTACGAGCAGTACTTC	CASSQDRDRSSYEQYF
TRBV6-6	TRBJ2-1	-	-	TGTGCCAGCAGTTACTCCCGGGGAGGGGGCTCCTACAATGAGCAGTTCTTC	CASSYSRGGGSYNEQFF
TRBV20-1	TRBJ2-7	TRBD1	few	TGCAGTGCTAGTCTTCAGACAGGGGGCTTCTCCTACGAGCAGTACTTC	CSASLQTGGFSYEQYF
TRBV20-1	TRBJ2-5	-	-	TGCAGTGCTAGCCTGGGGGCTCTGCCGGAGACCCAGTACTTC	CSASLGALPETQYF
TRBV7-3	TRBJ2-1	TRBD2	-	TGTGCCAGCAGCCAAACTAGCGGGGGGGTAGGTGAGCAGTTCTTC	CASSQTSGGVGEQFF
TRBV7-2	TRBJ2-7	TRBD1	few	TGTGCCAGCAGCTCCATCCGGGACAGCTACAATGAGCAGTACTTC	CASSSIRDSYNEQYF
TRBV20-1	TRBJ2-7	TRBD2	few	TGCAGTGCTAGACATATGAGGGGACTAGCGGGGGCGCGTGAGTCCTACGAGCAGTACTTC	CSARHMRGLAGARESYEQYF
TRBV7-8	TRBJ2-6	-	few	TGTGCCTTCTCCGGGACGGCGAGCTCTGGGGCCAACGTCCTGACTTTC	CAFSGTASSGANVLTF
TRBV24-1	TRBJ2-4	-	few	TGTGCCACCAGTGATTACGGGCCAGGGGGACTAAACATTCAGTACTTC	CATSDYGPGGLNIQYF
TRBV28	TRBJ1-5	-	-	TGTGCCACAAAGTCGCTCGGCATTCTAGGGAAGCCCCAGCATTTT	CATKSLGILGKPQHF
TRBV7-9	TRBJ1-1	-	-	TGTGCCAGCAGCTTATCAGGAGGGAAATCGAACACTGAAGCTTTCTTT	CASSLSGGKSNTEAFF
TRBV6-5	TRBJ1-2	-	once	TGTGCCAGCAGTTACACGACAGGATTCCCCTATGGCTACACCTTC	CASSYTTGFPYGYTF
TRBV12-3/TRBV12-4	TRBJ2-1	TRBD1	-	TGTGCCAGCAGTTCGACAGGGCCTTCCTACAATGAGCAGTTCTTC	CASSSTGPSYNEQFF
TRBV28	TRBJ1-4	-	-	TGTGCCAGCATAGGAGGCACTAATGAAAAACTGTTTTTT	CASIGGTNEKLFF
TRBV7-8	TRBJ1-1	TRBD1	-	TGTGCCAGCAGCGCACGGGGGACAGGTCAGGGCACTGAAGCTTTCTTT	CASSARGTGQGTEAFF
TRBV6-6	TRBJ2-4	-	-	TGTGCCAGCAGTGGTCGGGGGGCTGGAACCAAAAACATTCAGTACTTC	CASSGRGAGTKNIQYF
TRBV15	TRBJ1-5	-	-	TGTGCCACCAGCAAACCAGGAGGGAGCAATCAGCCCCAGCATTTT	CATSKPGGSNQPQHF
TRBV20-1	TRBJ2-5	TRBD1	few	TGCAGTGCTAGAGACCCCGGACAGGAAGAGACCCAGTACTTC	CSARDPGQEETQYF
TRBV20-1	TRBJ1-2	-	few	TGCAGTGCTCCCAGGGAAGCCTATGGCTACACCTTC	CSAPREAYGYTF
TRBV20-1	TRBJ2-1	TRBD2	-	TGCAGTGTGTATAGCGGGGGGGCCTATTGGAATGAGCAGTTCTTC	CSVYSGGAYWNEQFF
TRBV7-2	TRBJ2-3	TRBD2	-	TGTGCCAGCAGCATCTCTAGCGGCGGCCGCACAGATACGCAGTATTTT	CASSISSGGRTDTQYF